The 26 T cell receptor beta chains listed next were all sequenced from one sample in a study of OX40 agonist ivuxolimab in advanced cancers. The data were produced by immunoSEQ multiplex PCR, yet TCRdb's version contains in-frame clones alone and is incomplete. The repertoire consists of around 53,000 clones, with approximately 86% occurring once and the leading ten covering approximately 2.8%. The sample consisted of CD4+ or CD8+ T cells sorted from blood, taken in a trial of the OX40 agonist ivuxolimab. Receptor source: an adult with an advanced solid tumor such as melanoma, head and neck, liver or kidney cancer.

The V and J genes are TRBV5-1 and TRBJ1-3, with 8 bases identical to TRBD1. The CDR3 runs to 13 residues. The V gene's germline CDR1 is SGHRS and CDR2 YFSETQ. Unmatched junction bases numbered 1, after V lost 5 bases and J lost 3 bases. The CDR3 sequence: CASRQGDGNTIYF. The CDR3 DNA follows: TGCGCCAGCAGACAGGGGGATGGAAACACCATATATTTT.

The rearrangement joins TRBV25-1 to TRBJ1-2; no clear D. The CDR3 contains 11 residues. Germline-derived CDR1 and CDR2 are MGHDK and SYGVNS. V was pared by 4 bases and J by 2 bases, with 2 bases between. CDR3 coding DNA: TGTGCCAGCAGTGCCAACTATGGCTACACCTTC. Encoded protein: CASSANYGYTF.

The sample holds a few counts of this clone. The rearrangement links TRBV30 to TRBJ1-1; 8 bases agree with TRBD1. CDR1 GTSNPN and CDR2 SVGIG come from the germline V gene (reference sequence). CDR3 length: 13 residues. V lost 1 base, J lost 3 bases, and 1 base stayed unmatched. CDR3 in DNA: TGTGCCTGGAGTGAGACAGGGGACACTGAAGCTTTCTTT. Translating it yields CAWSETGDTEAFF.

The chain combines TRBV9 with TRBJ1-1; 7 positions match TRBD1. The CDR3 has 14 amino acids. Trimming removed 3 bases from V and 8 bases from J; junction bases left unmatched: 10. Germline-derived CDR1 and CDR2 are SGDLS and YYNGEE. DNA of the CDR3: TGTGCCAGCAGCGCTTCAGGGGGGGCCAGGGAAGCTTTCTTT. As protein: CASSASGGAREAFF.

The rearrangement joins TRBV6-5 to TRBJ1-6; no firm D call. The CDR3 is 15 amino acids. Trimming cost V 7 bases and J 0 bases, with 10 bases left between them. CDR1 and CDR2 (germline): MNHEY, SVGAGI. DNA of the CDR3: TGTGCCAGCACCAACACCCACTCCTATAATTCACCCCTCCACTTT. Protein product: CASTNTHSYNSPLHF.

The chain carries TRBV7-9 and TRBJ1-3, with a possible D match to TRBD1 (6 bases). Germline V lookup: CDR1 SEHNR, CDR2 FQNEAQ (reference sequence). The CDR3 runs to 17 residues. V dropped 5 bases and J dropped 0 bases, with 17 bases sitting between them. CDR3 sequence reads: CASSTTTGLLSGNTIYF. DNA for the CDR3: TGTGCCAGCAGCACGACGACAGGTCTGCTCTCTGGAAACACCATATATTTT. Full variable domain (outside the CDR3, taken from reference TRBV7-9 and TRBJ1-3): DTGVSQNPRHKITKRGQNVTFRCDPISEHNRLYWYRQTLGQGPEFLTYFQNEAQLEKSRLLSDRFSAERPKGSFSTLEIQRTEQGDSAMYLCASSTTTGLLSGNTIYFGEGSWLTVV.

This clone appeared a single time. The gene calls are TRBV9 and TRBJ1-2, with D unresolved. Germline assignment: CDR1 SGDLS and CDR2 YYNGEE. The CDR3 loop spans 14 amino acids. V gave up 0 bases and J gave up 4 bases, with 10 bases separating them. In DNA form, the CDR3 reads TGTGCCAGCAGCGTAGGAGGCGGCAGCTATGGCTACACCTTC. Translating it yields CASSVGGGSYGYTF.

This clone was counted between two and nine times. CDR3: CASGQGTYNEQFF. CDR3 DNA sequence: TGTGCCAGTGGGCAGGGGACCTACAATGAGCAGTTCTTC. The V and J genes are TRBV19 and TRBJ2-1, with D perhaps TRBD1 (6 bases). The CDR3 sequence is 13 residues long. The germline V gene has CDR1 LNHDA and CDR2 SQIVND (reference sequence). V lost 8 bases and J 2 bases, leaving 10 bases between the germline ends.

This clone was counted a few times. J is TRBJ1-1 and V is TRBV29-1, with 7 bases matching TRBD1. The CDR3 consists of 13 residues. In germline, CDR1 is SQVTM, CDR2 ANQGSEA. V was clipped by 7 bases and J by 2 bases; unmatched bases: 7. DNA of the CDR3: TGCAGCGGGGGGGGACAGAGAAACACTGAAGCTTTCTTT. It encodes CSGGGQRNTEAFF.

V and J are TRBV18 and TRBJ2-7; a weak D match, TRBD2 (6 bases). Germline V lookup: CDR1 KGHSH, CDR2 LQKENI. V was trimmed by 3 bases and J by 0 bases, leaving 15 bases between them. CDR3 length equals 16 residues. CDR3 residues: CASSPNGLANSYEQYF. For the CDR3, the DNA is TGTGCCAGCTCACCGAACGGCCTAGCGAACTCCTACGAGCAGTACTTC.

The chain uses TRBV5-1 and TRBJ2-5; 8 bases are shared with TRBD2. The germline V gene encodes CDR1 SGHRS and CDR2 YFSETQ. CDR3 length equals 13 residues. Trimming removed 4 bases from V and 1 base from J; junction bases left unmatched: 0. The CDR3 coding sequence is TGCGCCAGCAGCCGGGGGGGCCAAGAGACCCAGTACTTC. This codes for CASSRGGQETQYF. The full variable domain, in which reference TRBV5-1 and TRBJ2-5 provide the parts outside the CDR3, is KAGVTQTPRYLIKTRGQQVTLSCSPISGHRSVSWYQQTPGQGLQFLFEYFSETQRNKGNFPGRFSGRQFSNSRSEMNVSTLELGDSALYLCASSRGGQETQYFGPGTRLLVL.

V and J are TRBV7-9 and TRBJ1-3, with no clear D. The CDR3 runs to 12 residues. Per the germline V gene, CDR1 is SEHNR and CDR2 is FQNEAQ (reference sequence). Between the trimmed V and J ends, which lost 11 bases and 7 bases, there was a span of 15 bases. CDR3 coding DNA: TGTGCCTGCCAGGCCTCGGGGAACACCATATATTTT. Translation: CACQASGNTIYF.

This rearrangement joins TRBV4-2 to TRBJ1-2; tentatively, D is TRBD1 (5 bases). The CDR3 is 12 residues long. Trimming removed 0 bases at V and 8 bases at J, with 7 bases between. Germline V gives CDR1 LGHNA, CDR2 YNFKEQ. The CDR3 region has the DNA TGTGCCAGCAGCCAAGACGGGGGGGGCTACACCTTC. Protein product: CASSQDGGGYTF.

This rearrangement joins TRBV7-9 to TRBJ2-5, with 10 positions matching TRBD2. Looked up from germline, CDR1 is SEHNR and CDR2 is FQNEAQ (reference sequence). CDR3 length equals 15 residues. V lost 4 bases and J lost 3; bases outside the gene matches: 5. CDR3 sequence reads: CASSSTAGGEETQYF. The CDR3 DNA sequence: TGTGCCAGCAGCTCCACAGCGGGGGGGGAAGAGACCCAGTACTTC.

The chain has TRBV5-4 and TRBJ2-1, with D possibly being TRBD1 (5 bases). Trimming stripped 2 bases from V and 4 bases from J, with 10 bases between. CDR1 is SGHNT, CDR2 YYREEE, per germline (reference sequence). CDR3 length: 14 residues. The CDR3: CASSFLDRYNEQFF. The CDR3 DNA follows: TGTGCCAGCAGCTTCCTAGACAGATACAATGAGCAGTTCTTC.

V is TRBV11-2 and J is TRBJ2-7, with 11 bases lining up with TRBD2. There are 15 residues in the CDR3. Trimming removed 4 bases from V and 7 bases from J; junction bases left unmatched: 9. Germline assignment: CDR1 SGHAT and CDR2 FQNNGV. The CDR3 here is CASSYGGLAVREQYF. The CDR3 nucleotides are TGTGCCAGCAGCTACGGGGGACTAGCGGTTCGGGAGCAGTACTTC.

The V gene is TRBV2, the J gene TRBJ2-7; possibly TRBD1 for D (8 bases). This CDR3 comprises 13 residues. V lost 7 bases, J lost 4 bases, and 14 bases lay in between. From germline, CDR1 is SNHLY and CDR2 FYNNEI. CDR3 coding DNA: TGTGCCAGCAAGCGGGGACAGGAGTACGAGCAGTACTTC. Residues: CASKRGQEYEQYF. The variable domain in full, completed from reference TRBV2 and TRBJ2-7, reads EPEVTQTPSHQVTQMGQEVILRCVPISNHLYFYWYRQILGQKVEFLVSFYNNEISEKSEIFDDQFSVERPDGSNFTLKIRSTKLEDSAMYFCASKRGQEYEQYFGPGTRLTVT.

The chain recombines TRBV7-3 with TRBJ2-7; 13 nucleotides line up with TRBD2. V was pared by 5 bases and J by 8 bases, with 12 bases of the junction left unmatched. Germline V gene lookup returns CDR1 SGHTA and CDR2 FQGTGA. CDR3 length: 16 residues. The CDR3 sequence is CASSPMGGLAGAKQYF. The DNA of the CDR3 is TGTGCCAGCAGCCCCATGGGCGGACTAGCGGGAGCCAAGCAGTACTTC.

The V call is TRBV28, the J call TRBJ2-7; no clear D gene. Trimming pared 5 bases from V and 2 bases from J, leaving 10 bases between. Germline CDR1 MDHEN, CDR2 SYDVKM. This CDR3 comprises 13 residues. The CDR3 here is CASSPRSTYEQYF. CDR3 sequence (DNA): TGTGCCAGCAGTCCGAGATCAACCTACGAGCAGTACTTC.

Here the CDR3 reads CASSQWTGQETQYF. CDR3 sequence (DNA): TGTGCCAGCAGCCAATGGACAGGGCAAGAGACCCAGTACTTC. The J gene is TRBJ2-5, the V gene TRBV14; TRBD1 agrees at 8 bases. This CDR3 has 14 residues. Germline-derived CDR1 and CDR2 are SGHDN and FVKESK. Unmatched junction bases numbered 1, after V lost 2 bases and J lost 2 bases.

The rearrangement uses TRBV11-2 and TRBJ2-2; 13 positions match TRBD2. This CDR3 has 16 residues. Losses at the gene ends were 3 bases for V and 3 bases for J; bases not matched to a gene: 1. Germline V gene sequence: CDR1 SGHAT, CDR2 FQNNGV. CDR3 sequence reads: CASSLGLAGYTGELFF. The DNA for the CDR3 is TGTGCCAGCAGCTTGGGACTAGCGGGGTACACCGGGGAGCTGTTTTTT.

V is TRBV11-3 and J is TRBJ2-4, with 15 bases aligning to TRBD2. Germline CDR1 and CDR2: SGHNT and YENEEA. The CDR3 consists of 17 residues. V was pared by 5 bases and J by 8 bases, with 10 bases of the junction left unmatched. The CDR3 DNA reads TGTGCCAGCAGCGGGACTAGCGGGAGGTTCGGTTCAGACATTCAGTACTTC. This encodes CASSGTSGRFGSDIQYF.

The CDR3 spells CASSSRSAGGETQYF. The CDR3 coding sequence is TGTGCCAGCAGCTCTAGAAGTGCGGGGGGAGAGACCCAGTACTTC. This chain joins TRBV7-6 and TRBJ2-5; 8 bases line up with TRBD2. Germline CDR1 and CDR2: SGHVS and FNYEAQ. V lost 4 bases to trimming and J lost 4 bases; unmatched junction nucleotides: 8. The CDR3 totals 15 residues. Supplemented by reference TRBV7-6 and TRBJ2-5, the full variable domain reads GAGVSQSPRYKVTKRGQDVALRCDPISGHVSLYWYRQALGQGPEFLTYFNYEAQQDKSGLPNDRFSAERPEGSISTLTIQRTEQRDSAMYRCASSSRSAGGETQYFGPGTRLLVL.

The gene calls are TRBV30 and TRBJ2-7; D may be TRBD1 or TRBD2 (5 bases each). CDR1 is GTSNPN, CDR2 SVGIG, per germline (reference sequence). V lost 4 bases, J lost 2 bases, and 15 bases lay in between. This CDR3 contains 14 residues. CDR3 amino acids: CAWNSGTVTYEQYF. The CDR3 nucleotides read TGTGCCTGGAATTCCGGGACGGTAACCTACGAGCAGTACTTC.

The rearrangement links TRBV27 to TRBJ2-2; D call uncertain. The germline CDR1 and CDR2 sequences are MNHEY and SMNVEV (reference sequence). The V gene lost 4 bases and the J gene lost 3 bases, with 12 bases spanning the gap. The CDR3 has 15 amino acids. The CDR3 here is CASSSGIGYTGELFF. The CDR3 DNA reads as TGTGCCAGCAGTTCGGGTATAGGGTACACCGGGGAGCTGTTTTTT.

This clone was detected only once. This chain connects TRBV18 to TRBJ2-3, with D possibly being TRBD2 (5 bases). Trimming pared 6 bases from V and 0 bases from J, leaving 16 bases between. The CDR3 runs 16 residues. Germline assignment: CDR1 KGHSH and CDR2 LQKENI. The CDR3 here is CASSTRAGGSTDTQYF. For the CDR3, the DNA is TGTGCCAGCTCCACGAGGGCCGGAGGTAGCACAGATACGCAGTATTTT.